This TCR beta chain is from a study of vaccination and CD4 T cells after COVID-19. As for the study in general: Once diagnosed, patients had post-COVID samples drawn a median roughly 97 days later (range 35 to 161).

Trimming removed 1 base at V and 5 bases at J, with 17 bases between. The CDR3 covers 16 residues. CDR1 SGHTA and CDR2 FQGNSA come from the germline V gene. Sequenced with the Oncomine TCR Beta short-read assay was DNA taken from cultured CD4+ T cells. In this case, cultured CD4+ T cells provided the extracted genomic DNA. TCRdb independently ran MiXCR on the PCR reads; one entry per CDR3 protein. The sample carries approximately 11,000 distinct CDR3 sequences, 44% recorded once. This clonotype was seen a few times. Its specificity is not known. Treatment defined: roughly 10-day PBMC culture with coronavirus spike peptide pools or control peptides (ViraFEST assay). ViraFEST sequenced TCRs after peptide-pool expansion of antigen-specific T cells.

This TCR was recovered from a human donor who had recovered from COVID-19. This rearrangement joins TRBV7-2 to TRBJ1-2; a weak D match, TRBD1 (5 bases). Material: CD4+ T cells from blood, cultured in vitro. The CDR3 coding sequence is TGTGCCAGCAGCTTAGTATGGGGGGAGGAGGTGTATGGCTACACCTTC. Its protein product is CASSLVWGEEVYGYTF.